The clone carrying this TCR beta chain was seen at least ten times. This entry belongs to a study of Graves' ophthalmopathy and Graves' hyperthyroidism. CDR1 and CDR2 (germline): MNHEY, SVGAGI. Trimming left V 2 bases short and J 5 bases short, with 16 bases between. The CDR3 is 15 residues long. As the template, RNA transcripts were used to amplify TCR beta CDR3 regions. HTBI primers were employed in first-round RT-PCR, then a second-round multiplex PCR followed. TCRdb recomputed calls from the multiplex PCR reads with MiXCR, one row per CDR3 protein. The top ten hold 9.8% of the sample, which has over 450,000 distinct CDR3 sequences, over 13% seen once.

The material sequenced was blood. The chain couples TRBV6-5 to TRBJ2-7; possibly TRBD1 for D (6 bases). This receptor was identified in a woman aged 25 to 39 with Graves' ophthalmopathy. DNA for the CDR3: TGTGCCAGCAGTTACCTTTTGGGGGCTGGGGACGAGCAGTACTTC. Its translation: CASSYLLGAGDEQYF.